This note documents a single T cell receptor beta chain sequence. This clone was counted once. No cognate antigen has been identified for it. Qualities for individual bases were not recorded, and no much larger clone is one base off. The immunoSEQ Assay, a bias-controlled multiplex PCR, was used to amplify TCRbeta CDR3 regions from genomic DNA. On the study's bioinformatics: Nucleated cell counts per sample were estimated from amplification of reference gene primers within the assay. To quantify the absolute abundance of each unique TCRbeta CDR3 rearrangement, sequence reads were collapsed and filtered. Productive Simpson clonality was computed per sample as the square root of Simpson's diversity index over productive rearrangements. TCRdb retrieved this table from immuneACCESS and kept in-frame rearrangements only. Not all clones are present; in checked studies, unresolved V genes account for under half, and no reason is known for the remainder. The DNA was the basis for D and trimming; V, J and clone size are from that table. For this sample the table gives around 180,000 clones, of which 88% were detected only once. The ten most abundant clones make up 4% to 5.5% of the sample.

The sample comes from a study of blood T cell repertoires in COVID-19 (TCRdb year 2020). Background on the whole study: The collaborator samples originated in the United States, Italy and Spain and spanned the acute and convalescent phases of COVID-19. The prospective study material was composed of cDNA or gDNA derived from T cells, B-cell-depleted T cells, or PBMCs. The dataset comprised deeply sampled blood TCRbeta repertoires from subjects exposed to, actively infected with, or recovered from COVID-19. The repertoires were released in a freely available public database intended as a resource for research on the immune response to SARS-CoV-2. The samples were drawn from the first 160 participants of the ongoing ImmuneRACE study and from 1,254 subjects provided by 6 global collaborators. The sample metadata nearly always contained a de-identified subject ID, COVID-19 status, age in years and sex. Where HLA class I and class II types were available, the types were taken from metadata supplied by the sample provider, not from assay-based typing. Study-wide conclusions, independent of this receptor: The amount of clinical and demographic metadata varied by source and participant and was provided uncurated.

Reading from cysteine to phenylalanine, the CDR3 counts 15 amino acids. The CDR3 DNA has 45 bases and is translated from base 1. The junction shows trimming of 0 bases on V and 2 bases on J, plus 10 bases between the germline ends. Taken from the germline V gene, the CDR1 and CDR2 loops are SGDLS and YYNGEE. Each collaborating institution followed its own protocols to collect whole blood in K2EDTA tubes. For TCRbeta analysis, collaborator samples were shipped as frozen whole blood, as isolated PBMCs, or as DNA extracted from either sample type. Sequenced sample: peripheral blood. The origin of this receptor is a human donor in a cohort sampled during active COVID-19. The chain is made from TRBV9 and TRBJ2-3, with the D gene not confidently named. For the CDR3, the sequence is CASSVVGYPTDTQYF. The DNA sequence is given as TGTGCCAGCAGCGTAGTCGGGTACCCCACAGATACGCAGTATTTT.